Below are 6 T cell receptor beta chains sequenced from a single sample in a study of cytomegalovirus exposure and HLA in healthy donors. Primers: 60 Vbeta forward and 13 Jbeta reverse. The protocol was immunoSEQ multiplex PCR, while the TCRdb copy is restricted to in-frame clones and leaves out a portion. The top ten clones hold more than 1.3% of a sample with about 160,000 clones, around 80% of them seen once. Sequenced sample: PBMCs. These receptors came from a girl aged 5-17 years in good health and CMV-seropositive.

The CDR3 sequence: CASSRQGAQGELFF. CDR3 DNA sequence: TGTGCCAGCAGCCGACAGGGGGCGCAAGGGGAGCTGTTTTTT. This chain joins TRBV7-3 and TRBJ2-2, with 10 bases that match TRBD1. The CDR3 sequence is 14 residues long. The V gene end was trimmed by 5 bases and the J gene end by 8 bases; junction bases not matched to a gene: 5. From germline, CDR1 is SGHTA and CDR2 FQGTGA.

The chain has TRBV6-5 and TRBJ1-1; 12 bases align to TRBD1. Germline V gives CDR1 MNHEY, CDR2 SVGAGI. The CDR3 extends over 16 amino acids. J was trimmed by 7 bases and V by 3 bases; bases with no gene match: 9. CDR3 in DNA: TGTGCCAGCAGTTATTATGGGGGACAGGGGGCAAATGAAGCTTTCTTT. This sequence encodes CASSYYGGQGANEAFF.

The J gene is TRBJ2-7, the V gene TRBV25-1; D is possibly TRBD2 (5 bases). This CDR3 contains 11 residues. With 6 bases removed from V and 5 bases from J, the gap between germline ends came to 8 bases. Per germline, CDR1 MGHDK and CDR2 SYGVNS. The DNA for the CDR3 is TGTGCCAGCAGCGAGGGCCACGAGCAGTACTTC. Translating it yields CASSEGHEQYF.

This clone has more than one count but fewer than ten. This chain connects TRBV7-2 to TRBJ2-3, with 10 bases that match TRBD2. The CDR3 is made up of 17 amino acids. The junction had 16 bases not matched to a gene; V was cut back by 5 bases and J by 8 bases. Germline V CDR1 and CDR2: SGHTA, FQGNSA. The CDR3 nucleotides read TGTGCCAGCAGCCTCGTCAGTAGCGGGGGGCGCATAGGTACGCAGTATTTT. Its translation is CASSLVSSGGRIGTQYF.

In this sample, this clone turned up a few times. This chain links TRBV7-6 with TRBJ2-7; D remains unclear. The CDR3 contains 13 residues. In germline, CDR1 is SGHVS, CDR2 FNYEAQ. With 0 bases removed from V and 0 bases from J, the gap between germline ends came to 3 bases. The CDR3 sequence is CASSLAHSYEQYF. The CDR3 DNA reads TGTGCCAGCAGCTTAGCCCACTCCTACGAGCAGTACTTC.

CDR3 bases: TGTGCCAGTAGATACGGACAGGGGGCGGGCACTGAAGCTTTCTTT. This encodes CASRYGQGAGTEAFF. V usage is TRBV19 and J usage is TRBJ1-1; 11 nucleotides align to TRBD1. Per germline, CDR1 LNHDA and CDR2 SQIVND (reference sequence). CDR3 size: 15 residues. J gave up 4 bases and V 6 bases, and 7 bases lay outside the gene matches.